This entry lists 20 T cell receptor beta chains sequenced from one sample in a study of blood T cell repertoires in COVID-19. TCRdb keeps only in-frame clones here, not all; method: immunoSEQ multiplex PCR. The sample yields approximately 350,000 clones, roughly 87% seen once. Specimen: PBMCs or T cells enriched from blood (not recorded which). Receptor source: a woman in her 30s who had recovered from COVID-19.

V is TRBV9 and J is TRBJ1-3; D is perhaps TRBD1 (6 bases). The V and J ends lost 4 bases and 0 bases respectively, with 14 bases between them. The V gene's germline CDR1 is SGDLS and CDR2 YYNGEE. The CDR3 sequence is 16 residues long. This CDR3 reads CASSPTGSLSGNTIYF. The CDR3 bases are TGTGCCAGCAGCCCGACAGGATCTCTCTCTGGAAACACCATATATTTT.

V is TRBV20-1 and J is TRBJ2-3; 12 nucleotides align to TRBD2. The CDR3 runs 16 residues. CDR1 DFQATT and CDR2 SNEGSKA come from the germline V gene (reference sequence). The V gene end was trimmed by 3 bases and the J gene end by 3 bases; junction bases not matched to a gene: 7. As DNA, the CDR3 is TGCAGTGCTAGTACGACTAGCGGGGGCCAAACAGATACGCAGTATTTT. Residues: CSASTTSGGQTDTQYF.

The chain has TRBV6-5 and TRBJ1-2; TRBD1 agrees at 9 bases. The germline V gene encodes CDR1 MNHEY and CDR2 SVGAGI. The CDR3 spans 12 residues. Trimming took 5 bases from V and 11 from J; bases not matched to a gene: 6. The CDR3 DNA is TGTGCCAGCAGTCCTTCGGGACAGGGATACACCTTC. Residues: CASSPSGQGYTF.

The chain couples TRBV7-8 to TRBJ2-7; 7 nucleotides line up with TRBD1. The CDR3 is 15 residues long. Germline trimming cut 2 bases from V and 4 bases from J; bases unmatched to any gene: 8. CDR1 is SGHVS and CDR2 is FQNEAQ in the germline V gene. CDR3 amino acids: CASSLKGQRPYEQYF. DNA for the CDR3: TGTGCCAGCAGCTTAAAGGGACAGAGGCCTTACGAGCAGTACTTC.

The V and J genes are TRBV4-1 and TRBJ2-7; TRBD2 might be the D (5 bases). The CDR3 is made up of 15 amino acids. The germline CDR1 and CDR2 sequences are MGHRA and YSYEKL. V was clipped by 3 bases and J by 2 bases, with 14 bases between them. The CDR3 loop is CASSHDRSGTYEQYF. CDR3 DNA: TGCGCCAGCAGCCACGATCGATCCGGGACCTACGAGCAGTACTTC.

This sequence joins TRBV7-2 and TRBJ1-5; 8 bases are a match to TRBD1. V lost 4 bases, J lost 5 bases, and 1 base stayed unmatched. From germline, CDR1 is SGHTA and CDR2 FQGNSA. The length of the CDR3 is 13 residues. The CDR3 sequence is CASSSDRDQPQHF. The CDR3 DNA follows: TGTGCCAGCAGCTCGGACAGGGATCAGCCCCAGCATTTT.

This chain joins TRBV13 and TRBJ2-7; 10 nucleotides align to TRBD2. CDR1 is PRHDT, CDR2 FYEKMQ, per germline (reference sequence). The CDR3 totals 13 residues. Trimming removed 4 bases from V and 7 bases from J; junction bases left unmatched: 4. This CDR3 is CASSSGLAWEQYF. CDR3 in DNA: TGTGCCAGCAGCTCGGGACTAGCGTGGGAGCAGTACTTC.

The CDR3 nucleotides are TGTGCCAGCAGTACTGGGACAGGGGGCCAAGGCTACACCTTC. Translation gives CASSTGTGGQGYTF. The V call is TRBV27, the J call TRBJ1-2; 12 bases agree with TRBD1. The germline CDR1 and CDR2 sequences are MNHEY and SMNVEV (reference sequence). The CDR3 loop spans 14 amino acids. V trimming: 5 bases; J trimming: 8 bases; junction bases outside the gene matches: 6.

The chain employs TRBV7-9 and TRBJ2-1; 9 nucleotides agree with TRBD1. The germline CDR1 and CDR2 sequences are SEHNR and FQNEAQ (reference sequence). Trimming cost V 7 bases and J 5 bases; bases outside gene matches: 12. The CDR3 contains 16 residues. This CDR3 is CASTDGTGILNNEQFF. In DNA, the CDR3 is TGTGCCAGCACAGACGGGACAGGGATTCTAAACAATGAGCAGTTCTTC.

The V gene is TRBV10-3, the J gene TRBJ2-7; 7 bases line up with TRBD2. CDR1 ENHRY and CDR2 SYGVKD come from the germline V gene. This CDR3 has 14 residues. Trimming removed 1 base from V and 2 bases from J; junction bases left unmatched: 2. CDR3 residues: CAISEFGTTYEQYF. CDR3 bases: TGTGCCATCAGTGAGTTCGGGACTACCTACGAGCAGTACTTC.

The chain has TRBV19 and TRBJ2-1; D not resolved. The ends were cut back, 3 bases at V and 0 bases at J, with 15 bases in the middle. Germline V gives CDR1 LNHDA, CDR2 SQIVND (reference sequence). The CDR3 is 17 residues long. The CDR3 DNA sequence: TGTGCCAGTAGTATTGCACTTGGGCGAACCTCCTACAATGAGCAGTTCTTC. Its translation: CASSIALGRTSYNEQFF.

CDR3 loop: CASRSGLTGTLRETQYF. DNA for the CDR3: TGTGCAAGTCGCTCCGGACTCACAGGGACCCTTCGGGAGACCCAGTACTTC. The chain carries TRBV12-2 and TRBJ2-5; TRBD1 is taken as the D call from the table, unchecked against the DNA. TRBV12-2 constitutes a pseudogene. The CDR3 covers 17 residues.

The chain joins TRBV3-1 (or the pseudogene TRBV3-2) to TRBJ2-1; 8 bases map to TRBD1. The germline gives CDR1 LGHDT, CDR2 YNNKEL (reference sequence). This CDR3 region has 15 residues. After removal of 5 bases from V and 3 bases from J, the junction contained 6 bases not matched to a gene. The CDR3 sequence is CASSFRQGYYNEQFF. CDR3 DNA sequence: TGTGCCAGCAGCTTTCGACAGGGGTACTACAATGAGCAGTTCTTC.

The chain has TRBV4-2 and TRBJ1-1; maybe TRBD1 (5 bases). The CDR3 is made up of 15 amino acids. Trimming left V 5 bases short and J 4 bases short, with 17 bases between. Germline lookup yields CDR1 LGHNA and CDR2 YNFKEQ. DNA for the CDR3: TGTGCCAGCAGCTCCTTGGTAGGGGAAGTCACTGAAGCTTTCTTT. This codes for CASSSLVGEVTEAFF.

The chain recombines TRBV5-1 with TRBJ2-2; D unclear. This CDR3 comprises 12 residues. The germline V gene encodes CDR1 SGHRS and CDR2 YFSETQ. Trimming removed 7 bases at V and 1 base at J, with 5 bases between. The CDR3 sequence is CASSMNTGELFF. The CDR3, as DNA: TGCGCCAGCTCTATGAACACCGGGGAGCTGTTTTTT.

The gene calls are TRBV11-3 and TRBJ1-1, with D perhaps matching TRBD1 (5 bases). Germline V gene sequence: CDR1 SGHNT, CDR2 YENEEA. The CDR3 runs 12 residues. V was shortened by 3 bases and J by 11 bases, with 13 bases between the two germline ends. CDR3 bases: TGTGCCAGCAGCTTCAAAGGGGAGGGGGCTTTCTTT. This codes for CASSFKGEGAFF. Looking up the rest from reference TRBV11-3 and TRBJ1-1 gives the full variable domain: EAGVVQSPRYKIIEKKQPVAFWCNPISGHNTLYWYLQNLGQGPELLIRYENEEAVDDSQLPKDRFSAERLKGVDSTLKIQPAELGDSAVYLCASSFKGEGAFFGQGTRLTVV.

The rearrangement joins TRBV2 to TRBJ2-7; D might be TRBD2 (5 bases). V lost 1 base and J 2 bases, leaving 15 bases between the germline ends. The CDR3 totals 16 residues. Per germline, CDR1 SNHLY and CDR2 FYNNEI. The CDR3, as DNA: TGTGCCAGCAGTGAAGGGGTATATAGCGTCACCTACGAGCAGTACTTC. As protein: CASSEGVYSVTYEQYF.

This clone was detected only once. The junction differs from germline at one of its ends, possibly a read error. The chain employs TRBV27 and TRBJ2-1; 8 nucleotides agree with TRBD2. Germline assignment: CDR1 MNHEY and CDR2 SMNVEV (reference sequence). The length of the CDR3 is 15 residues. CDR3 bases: TGTGCCAGCCGTTTAGCGGGGAGCTCCTACAATGAGCAGTTCTTC. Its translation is CASRLAGSSYNEQFF.

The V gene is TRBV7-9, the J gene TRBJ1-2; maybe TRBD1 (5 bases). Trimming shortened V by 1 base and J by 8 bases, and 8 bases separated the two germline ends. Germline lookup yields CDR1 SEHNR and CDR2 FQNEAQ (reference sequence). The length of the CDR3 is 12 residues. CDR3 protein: CASSLDYRGYTF. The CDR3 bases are TGTGCCAGCAGCTTAGACTACAGGGGCTACACCTTC.

The DNA of the CDR3 is TGTGCCAGCAGTTTAGATGGGGGACTAGCGGGACCCCTCGAGCAGTACTTC. Translation gives CASSLDGGLAGPLEQYF. V gene TRBV28 combines with J gene TRBJ2-7, with TRBD2 matching over 13 bases. Looked up from germline, CDR1 is MDHEN and CDR2 is SYDVKM. This CDR3 region has 17 residues. The trim removed 2 bases at V and 6 bases at J, leaving 10 bases unmatched.